These 9 T cell receptor beta chains share one sample of origin, sequenced in a study of blood T cell repertoires in COVID-19. TCRdb's table, derived via immunoSEQ multiplex PCR, lists solely in-frame clones and lacks some. The sample records 120,000 or so clones, 88% being singletons. The sequenced material came from peripheral blood. The receptors derive from a woman between 45 and 60 years old with acute or convalescent COVID-19.

The chain uses TRBV10-2 and TRBJ2-6, with D possibly being TRBD1 (5 bases). The CDR3 is 16 amino acids. V was pared by 2 bases and J by 4 bases, with 12 bases between. Germline CDR1 WSHSY, CDR2 SAAADI. CDR3 loop: CASSEGATSGANVLTF. The CDR3 DNA reads as TGCGCCAGCAGTGAGGGGGCGACGTCCGGGGCCAACGTCCTGACTTTC.

This clone came up once. The J gene is TRBJ2-1, the V gene TRBV30, with 11 bases aligning to TRBD2. This CDR3 has 14 residues. The germline CDR1 and CDR2 sequences are GTSNPN and SVGIG (reference sequence). V shed 6 bases and J 3 bases; nucleotides not matched to a gene: 4. CDR3 loop: CACLGLAVYNEQFF. The CDR3 DNA follows: TGTGCCTGCCTGGGACTAGCGGTCTACAATGAGCAGTTCTTC.

The rearrangement joins TRBV5-6 to TRBJ2-6, with a possible D match to TRBD2 (5 bases). Trimming stripped 2 bases from V and 0 bases from J, with 12 bases between. This CDR3 contains 17 residues. The germline gives CDR1 SGHDT, CDR2 YYEEEE. CDR3 DNA sequence: TGTGCCAGCAGCTTCTGGGCGGGCGGCTCTGGGGCCAACGTCCTGACTTTC. It is translated as CASSFWAGGSGANVLTF. Full variable domain (outside the CDR3, taken from reference TRBV5-6 and TRBJ2-6): DAGVTQSPTHLIKTRGQQVTLRCSPKSGHDTVSWYQQALGQGPQFIFQYYEEEERQRGNFPDRFSGHQFPNYSSELNVNALLLGDSALYLCASSFWAGGSGANVLTFGAGSRLTVL.

The V gene is TRBV7-9, the J gene TRBJ2-7; possible D gene TRBD1, 5 bases. V shed 5 bases and J shed 3 bases, with 8 bases lying between them. The CDR3 length is 12 residues. The germline gives CDR1 SEHNR, CDR2 FQNEAQ (reference sequence). Here the CDR3 DNA reads TGTGCCAGCAGCCAAGGGGACTACGAGCAGTACTTC. This gives the protein CASSQGDYEQYF.

The rearrangement uses TRBV15 and TRBJ2-5, with a weak D call TRBD2 (6 bases). From germline, CDR1 is LNHNV and CDR2 YYDKDF (reference sequence). The CDR3 contains 14 residues. Trimming took 3 bases from V and 0 from J, leaving 8 bases between them. CDR3 nucleotides: TGTGCCACCAGCAGGGGGGACTACCAAGAGACCCAGTACTTC. Its translation is CATSRGDYQETQYF.

This chain connects TRBV3-1 (or the pseudogene TRBV3-2) to TRBJ1-1; D unclear. Germline V CDR1 and CDR2: LGHDT, YNNKEL (reference sequence). V was pared by 4 bases and J by 1 base, with 4 bases between. This CDR3 has 12 amino acids. The CDR3 region is CASSRGNTEAFF. CDR3 coding DNA: TGTGCCAGCAGCCGAGGGAACACTGAAGCTTTCTTT.

The V and J genes are TRBV5-1 and TRBJ2-2, with 12 bases that match TRBD2. The CDR3 covers 13 residues. Germline CDR1 and CDR2: SGHRS and YFSETQ. The DNA for the CDR3 is TGCGCAAGCCGACTAGCGGGAGCCGGGGAGCTGTTTTTT. It is translated as CASRLAGAGELFF.

V usage is TRBV9 and J usage is TRBJ2-5; no definite D call. The germline V gene encodes CDR1 SGDLS and CDR2 YYNGEE. V shed 1 base and J shed 2 bases, with 15 bases lying between them. The CDR3 extends over 16 amino acids. CDR3 nucleotide sequence: TGTGCCAGCAGCGTACCGTCCTATTTGAGACAAGAGACCCAGTACTTC. Translated, it gives CASSVPSYLRQETQYF.

The rearrangement links TRBV5-1 to TRBJ1-2; 7 bases agree with TRBD1. Unmatched junction bases numbered 9, after V lost 4 bases and J lost 0 bases. Germline V gene sequence: CDR1 SGHRS, CDR2 YFSETQ. The CDR3 is made up of 16 amino acids. The CDR3 bases are TGCGCCAGCAGCCCGGGAGGGGGCCGAACTAACTATGGCTACACCTTC. Translation: CASSPGGGRTNYGYTF. Supplemented by reference TRBV5-1 and TRBJ1-2, the full variable domain reads KAGVTQTPRYLIKTRGQQVTLSCSPISGHRSVSWYQQTPGQGLQFLFEYFSETQRNKGNFPGRFSGRQFSNSRSEMNVSTLELGDSALYLCASSPGGGRTNYGYTFGSGTRLTVV.